This is a list of T cell receptor beta chains from one sample in a study of early stage breast cancer tumors. Some clones are missing from TCRdb's copy, which holds only in-frame ones; the method was immunoSEQ multiplex PCR. The sample has approximately 75,000 clones, around 80% seen once; the top ten hold roughly 4.7%. Sequencing was done on a sample of blood. These receptors were obtained from a person aged 40-50 years with breast cancer. The conserved cysteine and the conserved F or W are not part of the CDR3 here. Each record gives: V gene, J gene, D gene, CDR3 length, CDR3 protein. D genes are given only for firm matches.

V: TRBV2
J: TRBJ1-1
D: NA
length: 13
CDR3: ASSGREEGNTEAF

V: TRBV6-6
J: TRBJ1-1
D: TRBD1
length: 14
CDR3: ASRPGTGGKNTEAF

V: TRBV6-4
J: TRBJ2-3
D: TRBD2
length: 13
CDR3: ASSEVAGGQDTQY

V: TRBV5-3
J: TRBJ2-2
D: TRBD2
length: 16
CDR3: ARRPTSGRPSNTGELF

V: TRBV7-9
J: TRBJ1-4
D: NA
length: 13
CDR3: ASSLRGGINEKLF

V: TRBV6-6
J: TRBJ2-7
D: NA
length: 12
CDR3: ASSRGDSRYEQY

V: TRBV7-9
J: TRBJ2-7
D: NA
length: 10
CDR3: ASSGGASEQY

V: TRBV15
J: TRBJ1-5
D: NA
length: 12
CDR3: ATSLGTLGQPQH

V: TRBV7-8
J: TRBJ2-7
D: TRBD1
length: 13
CDR3: ASSHGQGNSYEQY

V: TRBV5-5
J: TRBJ2-1
D: TRBD1
length: 13
CDR3: ASSLGTGYYNEQF

V: TRBV27
J: TRBJ1-1
D: NA
length: 12
CDR3: ASSLSTRNTEAF

V: TRBV5-1
J: TRBJ2-2
D: TRBD1
length: 15
CDR3: ASSSKAPGQGTGELF

V: TRBV27
J: TRBJ2-1
D: TRBD2
length: 13
CDR3: ASSLGREGLNEQF

V: TRBV30
J: TRBJ2-1
D: NA
length: 9
CDR3: AWRSYNEQF

V: TRBV18
J: TRBJ2-3
D: TRBD1
length: 13
CDR3: ASSPGTGTTDTQY

V: TRBV5-1
J: TRBJ2-3
D: TRBD1
length: 13
CDR3: ASSKLDRAPDTQY

V: TRBV12-2
J: TRBJ1-1
D: NA
length: 17
CDR3: ASRLWGLGGTGEVTEAF

V: TRBV29-1
J: TRBJ2-5
D: TRBD2
length: 11
CDR3: SVLAGDWETQY

V: TRBV23-1
J: TRBJ1-5
D: NA
length: 15
CDR3: ASSQGDRTYSNQPQH

V: TRBV18
J: TRBJ1-4
D: NA
length: 12
CDR3: ASSPGSFNEKLF

V: TRBV20-1
J: TRBJ1-4
D: NA
length: 9
CDR3: SVATNEKLF

V: TRBV5-1
J: TRBJ1-2
D: NA
length: 13
CDR3: ASSLASRGYYGYT

V: TRBV9
J: TRBJ2-7
D: NA
length: 14
CDR3: ASSVGEVGSSYEQY

V: TRBV2
J: TRBJ2-1
D: NA
length: 8
CDR3: ASRGREQF

V: TRBV28
J: TRBJ1-4
D: NA
length: 14
CDR3: ASSFPGSGLREKLF

V: TRBV18
J: TRBJ2-1
D: NA
length: 12
CDR3: ASSPQQGPNEQF

V: TRBV7-8
J: TRBJ2-2
D: TRBD1
length: 15
CDR3: ASSLAGWDRGTGELF

V: TRBV15
J: TRBJ2-7
D: NA
length: 12
CDR3: ATSPGTASYEQY

V: TRBV19
J: TRBJ1-5
D: NA
length: 13
CDR3: ASSKEGRWTQPQH

V: TRBV5-1
J: TRBJ2-2
D: TRBD2
length: 14
CDR3: ASSLGTSGFTGELF

V: TRBV11-2
J: TRBJ2-7
D: TRBD2
length: 12
CDR3: ASSSREAGWEQY

V: TRBV7-2
J: TRBJ2-1
D: TRBD2
length: 13
CDR3: ASSFTSGSSNEQF

V: TRBV19
J: TRBJ2-2
D: NA
length: 10
CDR3: ASTPRTGELF

V: TRBV7-9
J: TRBJ2-7
D: TRBD1
length: 13
CDR3: ASTLGGDSLYEQY

V: TRBV25-1
J: TRBJ2-3
D: TRBD1
length: 13
CDR3: ASSETGAYTDTQY

V: TRBV6-5
J: TRBJ2-7
D: TRBD2
length: 12
CDR3: ASSLASGPYEQY

V: TRBV20-1
J: TRBJ1-1
D: NA
length: 9
CDR3: SASRGREAF

V: TRBV29-1
J: TRBJ1-1
D: NA
length: 10
CDR3: SVDGGNTEAF

V: TRBV2
J: TRBJ2-7
D: TRBD1
length: 11
CDR3: ASSQGQAYEQY